A selection of T cell receptor beta chains follows, all from one sample in a study of CD8 T cells in Susac syndrome. MiXCR, applied by TCRdb to the immunoSEQ multiplex PCR reads, yields one record per CDR3 protein. Among 95,000 to 150,000 distinct CDR3 sequences listed, under 96% were seen once. Material: CD4+ T cells from PBMCs. The source is a human donor with Susac syndrome. CDR3s include the opening cysteine and the closing phenylalanine or tryptophan. A D gene is named only where the DNA matches it firmly. Clone size is shown for a subset of rows, as once, few, many or a class of expanded clone.

- TRBJ2-1 TRBV2 TRBD2 CASRSGTSGTNEQFF TGTGCCAGCAGGTCCGGGACTAGCGGGACAAATGAGCAGTTCTTC
- TRBJ2-5 TRBV7-2 - CASSLNSGVGTQYF TGTGCCAGCAGCTTAAATTCGGGAGTGGGGACCCAGTACTTC
- TRBJ1-2 TRBV20-1 TRBD1 CSARGPGDRRGDGYTF TGCAGTGCTAGGGGTCCGGGGGACAGGCGTGGGGACGGCTACACCTTC
- TRBJ2-3 TRBV20-1 - CSARTLTDTQYF TGCAGTGCTCGAACCCTAACGGATACGCAGTATTTT
- TRBJ2-7 TRBV30 TRBD1 CAWSVPDRVHEQYF TGTGCCTGGAGTGTCCCGGACAGGGTACACGAGCAGTACTTC
- TRBJ2-3 TRBV15 - CATSRNRQSTDTQYF TGTGCCACCAGCAGAAATCGGCAAAGCACAGATACGCAGTATTTT
- TRBJ2-7 TRBV7-8 - CASSLAVKVAERWEQYF TGTGCCAGCAGCTTAGCAGTGAAGGTAGCCGAGCGTTGGGAGCAGTACTTC
- TRBJ2-1 TRBV5-1 - CASSLGFTSLEKFF TGCGCCAGCAGCTTGGGATTTACTAGCCTCGAGAAGTTCTTC
- TRBJ1-2 TRBV2 TRBD1 CASSPGTGRFGYTF TGTGCCAGCAGTCCCGGGACAGGGCGCTTCGGCTACACCTTC
- TRBJ2-1 TRBV13 TRBD2 CASSLTSGGRSYNEQFF TGTGCCAGCAGCTTAACTAGCGGGGGCCGGTCCTACAATGAGCAGTTCTTC
- TRBJ1-5 TRBV20-1 - CSARSGMNQPQHF TGCAGTGCTAGATCCGGGATGAATCAGCCCCAGCATTTT
- TRBJ1-1 TRBV2 - CASGEAEAFF TGTGCCAGCGGGGAGGCCGAAGCTTTCTTT
- TRBJ2-1 TRBV7-3 - CASSLTSRVEQFF TGTGCCAGCAGCTTAACAAGTCGAGTAGAGCAGTTCTTC
- TRBJ1-3 TRBV12-3/TRBV12-4 - CAIDGKPSGNTIYF TGTGCCATCGACGGCAAACCCTCTGGAAACACCATATATTTT
- TRBJ2-1 TRBV6-5 - CASSSRSPDAYNEQFF TGTGCCAGCAGTTCCCGATCTCCTGACGCCTACAATGAGCAGTTCTTC
- TRBJ2-1 TRBV6-2/TRBV6-3 - CASTQREGVHEQFF TGTGCCAGCACCCAGAGGGAGGGGGTCCATGAGCAGTTCTTC
- TRBJ2-7 TRBV28 - CASSTTVSYEQYF TGTGCCAGCAGCACTACAGTTTCCTACGAGCAGTACTTC
- TRBJ2-2 TRBV5-4 TRBD2 CASRTGTNPNTGELFF TGTGCCAGCAGGACGGGGACTAACCCGAACACCGGGGAGCTGTTTTTT
- TRBJ2-1 TRBV20-1 - CSARDRDKGNEQFF TGCAGTGCTAGAGATCGGGACAAAGGCAATGAGCAGTTCTTC
- TRBJ1-1 TRBV7-9 TRBD1 CASSLAGTGGTEAFF TGTGCCAGCAGCTTAGCTGGGACAGGGGGGACTGAAGCTTTCTTT
- TRBJ2-7 TRBV12-3/TRBV12-4 TRBD2 CASRGLAGGLEWWYEQYF TGTGCCAGCAGGGGACTAGCGGGAGGCCTGGAATGGTGGTACGAGCAGTACTTC
- TRBJ2-1 TRBV4-2 TRBD2 CASSQDTTGRAGNEQFF TGTGCCAGCAGCCAAGATACCACCGGGAGGGCCGGGAATGAGCAGTTCTTC
- TRBJ1-2 TRBV15 TRBD1 CATSTRRRQGESYTF TGTGCCACCAGCACCCGAAGACGACAGGGAGAAAGCTACACCTTC
- TRBJ2-5 TRBV7-2 TRBD2 CASSLVASGGETQYF TGTGCCAGCAGCTTAGTGGCTAGCGGCGGGGAGACCCAGTACTTC
- TRBJ1-1 TRBV29-1 - CSVKREARGTEAFF TGCAGCGTCAAGAGGGAGGCTCGGGGGACTGAAGCTTTCTTT
- TRBJ2-3 TRBV29-1 - CSVDPGQTDTQYF TGCAGCGTTGACCCAGGTCAGACAGATACGCAGTATTTT
- TRBJ1-1 TRBV12-3/TRBV12-4 - CASRPGTNTEAFF TGTGCCAGCAGACCCGGGACGAACACTGAAGCTTTCTTT
- TRBJ2-3 TRBV30 - CAWSVRSSRADTQYF TGTGCCTGGAGTGTACGGTCTAGTAGGGCAGATACGCAGTATTTT
- TRBJ2-1 TRBV18 TRBD1 CASSPDRMNEQFF TGTGCCAGCTCACCGGACAGGATGAATGAGCAGTTCTTC
once TRBJ2-2 TRBV20-1 - CSASTGYNTGELFF TGCAGTGCTTCGACAGGTTACAACACCGGGGAGCTGTTTTTT
- TRBJ2-7 TRBV3-1 TRBD2 CASRRLAGAGEQYF TGTGCCAGCAGGAGACTAGCGGGAGCTGGCGAGCAGTACTTC
- TRBJ1-1 TRBV30 - CAWTVTVNTEAFF TGTGCCTGGACGGTGACGGTGAACACTGAAGCTTTCTTT
- TRBJ2-7 TRBV30 - CAWSVHAYEQYF TGTGCCTGGAGTGTACACGCCTACGAGCAGTACTTC
few TRBJ2-5 TRBV29-1 - CSVGRETQYF TGCAGCGTTGGTAGGGAGACCCAGTACTTC
- TRBJ2-1 TRBV4-1 - CASSQLPNGAADNEQFF TGCGCCAGCAGCCAACTTCCCAACGGAGCGGCAGACAATGAGCAGTTCTTC
- TRBJ2-1 TRBV14 TRBD1 CASSHGTGVYNEQFF TGTGCCAGCAGCCACGGGACAGGGGTGTACAATGAGCAGTTCTTC
- TRBJ2-3 TRBV29-1 - CSVGISTDTQYF TGCAGCGTTGGAATAAGCACAGATACGCAGTATTTT
- TRBJ1-1 TRBV12-3/TRBV12-4 - CASSPYRSTPFMNTEAFF TGTGCCAGCAGTCCATACAGGAGTACTCCTTTCATGAACACTGAAGCTTTCTTT
- TRBJ2-1 TRBV29-1 TRBD2 CSARLAGGPSEQFF TGCAGCGCCAGACTAGCGGGAGGGCCTAGTGAGCAGTTCTTC
once TRBJ2-7 TRBV14 TRBD2 CASRNSGSPHEQYF TGTGCCAGCAGAAATAGCGGGAGCCCCCACGAGCAGTACTTC
- TRBJ2-7 TRBV29-1 TRBD2 CSVGEWTSVSYEQYF TGCAGCGTTGGAGAATGGACTAGCGTTTCTTACGAGCAGTACTTC
- TRBJ1-2 TRBV7-9 - CASSPYSRGGYTF TGTGCCAGCAGCCCCTACAGTCGTGGTGGCTACACCTTC
- TRBJ2-3 TRBV20-1 - CSARATDTQYF TGCAGTGCTAGAGCCACGGATACGCAGTATTTT
- TRBJ1-1 TRBV12-3/TRBV12-4 - CASRRGTNTEAFF TGTGCCAGCAGGAGGGGGACGAACACTGAAGCTTTCTTT
- TRBJ1-2 TRBV24-1 - CATSDGASLGYGYTF TGTGCCACCAGTGACGGAGCTTCTCTCGGCTATGGCTACACCTTC
once TRBJ2-3 TRBV5-1 - CASSLDRARDTQYF TGCGCCAGCAGCTTGGATCGGGCGCGGGATACGCAGTATTTT
once TRBJ2-1 TRBV20-1 - CSAGPQTYNEQFF TGCAGTGCTGGACCCCAGACGTACAATGAGCAGTTCTTC
- TRBJ2-1 TRBV20-1 TRBD2 CSAVRAGGNNEQFF TGCAGTGCCGTCCGAGCGGGGGGAAACAATGAGCAGTTCTTC
- TRBJ2-7 TRBV6-2/TRBV6-3 - CASTGDSYEQYF TGTGCCAGCACCGGCGACTCCTACGAGCAGTACTTC
- TRBJ2-1 TRBV29-1 TRBD2 CSVVAGGWNEQFF TGCAGCGTTGTCGCGGGAGGTTGGAATGAGCAGTTCTTC
- TRBJ1-1 TRBV20-1 - CSASGGANTEAFF TGCAGTGCTAGTGGAGGGGCGAACACTGAAGCTTTCTTT
- TRBJ1-2 TRBV7-2 - CASSLARQRYGYTF TGTGCCAGCAGCTTAGCTAGGCAGCGCTATGGCTACACCTTC
- TRBJ1-5 TRBV29-1 - CSVEVGGPDQPQHF TGCAGCGTGGAGGTAGGGGGGCCCGATCAGCCCCAGCATTTT
- TRBJ2-7 TRBV4-2 TRBD2 CASSQDYAGTRIDEQYF TGTGCCAGCAGCCAAGACTATGCCGGGACTAGGATTGATGAGCAGTACTTC
once TRBJ1-1 TRBV7-9 - CASSLVGETEAFF TGTGCCAGCAGCTTAGTTGGGGAGACTGAAGCTTTCTTT
- TRBJ1-2 TRBV19 - CASSINRNNYGYTF TGTGCCAGTAGTATTAACAGGAATAACTATGGCTACACCTTC
- TRBJ2-1 TRBV2 TRBD1 CASRKTGEIAYNEQFF TGTGCCAGCAGGAAGACAGGGGAGATCGCCTACAATGAGCAGTTCTTC
- TRBJ2-7 TRBV12-3/TRBV12-4 - CASRERGSYEQYF TGTGCCAGCAGGGAACGGGGCAGTTACGAGCAGTACTTC
- TRBJ2-2 TRBV30 - CAWSFPGFGGTGELFF TGTGCCTGGAGTTTTCCGGGCTTTGGTGGCACCGGGGAGCTGTTTTTT
- TRBJ1-1 TRBV29-1 TRBD1 CSVWDRGLSTEAFF TGCAGCGTATGGGACAGGGGGCTGAGCACTGAAGCTTTCTTT